The clone carrying this T cell receptor beta chain came up a few times. The antigen is undetermined. Looked up from germline, CDR1 is GTSNPN and CDR2 is SVGIG (reference sequence). Deletions cut 1 base from V and 4 bases from J, with 14 bases between. The CDR3 loop spans 15 amino acids. PCR amplification relied on 60 Vbeta primers (plus 13 Jbeta primers). Assay: immunoSEQ multiplex PCR; the TCRdb copy retains only in-frame clones and omits some. The sample consists of 35,000 to 45,000 clones, approximately 55% of them appearing once. The sample belongs to a study of cytomegalovirus exposure and HLA in healthy donors. Findings and limits, study-wide: Earlier analysis looked at TCR beta V segments, and most were productive about 90% or about 30% of the time.

The rearrangement links TRBV30 to TRBJ2-1, with D possibly matching TRBD1 (6 bases). Sample: PBMCs. This receptor was identified in a human donor in good health. The CDR3 loop reads CAWSAQVGAYNEQFF. The CDR3 coding sequence is TGTGCCTGGAGTGCCCAGGTGGGGGCGTACAATGAGCAGTTCTTC.